One sample yielded the 30 T cell receptor beta chains listed below, sequenced in a study of T cells after yellow fever vaccination. A single record per CDR3 protein comes from TCRdb applying MiXCR to the 5' RACE reads. The profile covers some 160,000 distinct CDR3 sequences, with over 7% appearing a single time and about a third taken by the ten largest. The material was CD8+ T cells sorted from PBMCs, obtained 45 days after the yellow fever booster vaccination. All receptors derive from a man aged 18 to 29 who received the YFV17D yellow fever vaccine.

This CDR3 reads CASSQGLAGGPDTQYF. In nucleotides, the CDR3 is TGCGCCAGCAGCCAGGGGCTAGCGGGGGGGCCAGATACGCAGTATTTT. The chain uses TRBV4-1 and TRBJ2-3; 12 bases map to TRBD2. CDR3 length: 16 residues. The germline V gene encodes CDR1 MGHRA and CDR2 YSYEKL. Trimming removed 3 bases from V and 4 bases from J; junction bases left unmatched: 5.

This rearrangement joins TRBV3-1 to TRBJ2-3, with TRBD2 identical over 8 bases. With 1 base clipped from V and 0 bases from J, the junction kept 6 bases outside the gene matches. The V gene's germline CDR1 is LGHDT and CDR2 YNNKEL (reference sequence). There are 17 residues in the CDR3. CDR3 loop: CASSQGYSGVSTDTQYF. Here the CDR3 DNA reads TGTGCCAGCAGCCAAGGATATAGCGGGGTGAGCACAGATACGCAGTATTTT.

The gene calls are TRBV6-2 or TRBV6-3 and TRBJ2-3; 7 bases map to TRBD1. The ends lost 4 bases at V and 4 bases at J; junction bases unmatched: 14. The CDR3 has 17 residues. Germline CDR1 reads MNHEY; CDR2 reads SVGEGT. CDR3 DNA sequence: TGTGCCAGCAGTTCTCCCGCCGGGACAGAGGACCCAGATACGCAGTATTTT. Protein product: CASSSPAGTEDPDTQYF.

This clonotype was seen at least ten times. This chain uses TRBV6-5 with TRBJ2-1; no definite D call. The ends were cut back, 9 bases at V and 8 bases at J, with 32 bases in the middle. CDR1 and CDR2 (germline): MNHEY, SVGAGI. The CDR3 has 18 residues. This chain's CDR3 is CASNPRPPLPAIGDEQFF. The CDR3 nucleotides read TGTGCCAGTAACCCGCGGCCCCCCCTGCCCGCAATAGGCGATGAGCAGTTCTTC.

V usage is TRBV12-3 or TRBV12-4 and J usage is TRBJ2-3, with D perhaps TRBD1 or TRBD2 (5 bases each). This CDR3 is built from 12 residues. The germline V and J ends were trimmed by 10 bases and 2 bases, with 10 bases remaining between them. As DNA, the CDR3 is TGTGCCACGGGGCCTCCCACAGATACGCAGTATTTT. This encodes CATGPPTDTQYF.

This clonotype was detected many times. The chain links TRBV4-1 to TRBJ2-1, with D hard to call. The CDR3 loop spans 13 amino acids. V gave up 2 bases and J gave up 6 bases, with 8 bases separating them. The germline V gene has CDR1 MGHRA and CDR2 YSYEKL. The CDR3 protein is CASSQPDGNEQFF. The CDR3 nucleotides read TGCGCCAGCAGCCAACCGGACGGCAATGAGCAGTTCTTC.

The chain uses TRBV11-2 and TRBJ2-3; D may be TRBD1 (5 bases). The germline V gene has CDR1 SGHAT and CDR2 FQNNGV. Deletions cut 5 bases from V and 5 bases from J, with 8 bases between. The length of the CDR3 is 12 residues. The CDR3 coding sequence is TGTGCCAGCAGCGCGACAGTAGATACGCAGTATTTT. It yields the protein CASSATVDTQYF.

This clonotype was observed many times. This rearrangement joins TRBV27 to TRBJ1-2; 7 bases map to TRBD1. This CDR3 contains 12 residues. Germline values: CDR1 MNHEY, CDR2 SMNVEV (reference sequence). V trimming: 5 bases; J trimming: 6 bases; junction bases outside the gene matches: 3. The DNA for the CDR3 is TGTGCCAGCAGTGACCAGGGGGATGGCTACACCTTC. It yields the protein CASSDQGDGYTF.

The CDR3 DNA sequence: TGCAGTGCTAGAGGACTCCCTTCGGTGGAGACCCAGTACTTC. This encodes CSARGLPSVETQYF. The rearrangement uses TRBV20-1 and TRBJ2-5; D is unresolved. Trimming took 1 base from V and 5 from J, leaving 14 bases between them. CDR1 and CDR2 (germline): DFQATT, SNEGSKA (reference sequence). The CDR3 is 14 residues long.

V gene TRBV12-3 or TRBV12-4 combines with J gene TRBJ1-1; 8 bases line up with TRBD1. The CDR3 consists of 12 residues. The V gene end was trimmed by 8 bases and the J gene end by 7 bases; junction bases not matched to a gene: 6. The CDR3 sequence: CASGQGPVEAFF. In nucleotides, the CDR3 is TGTGCCAGCGGACAGGGCCCAGTTGAAGCTTTCTTT.

V is TRBV6-5 and J is TRBJ2-2, with D perhaps matching TRBD1 (6 bases). Germline CDR1 MNHEY, CDR2 SVGAGI. The ends were cut back, 2 bases at V and 8 bases at J, with 9 bases in the middle. The CDR3 has 13 amino acids. The CDR3 loop reads CASSYQGSGELFF. In nucleotides, the CDR3 is TGTGCCAGCAGTTACCAGGGGTCGGGGGAGCTGTTTTTT.

This clonotype turned up a few times. The chain links TRBV24-1 to TRBJ2-5; 9 bases fit TRBD1. Germline V gene lookup returns CDR1 KGHDR and CDR2 SFDVKD. J was trimmed by 10 bases and V by 3 bases; bases with no gene match: 11. The CDR3 is 15 amino acids. The CDR3 sequence is CATSDRGQGAPDQYF. The CDR3 bases are TGTGCCACCAGTGATCGGGGACAGGGCGCCCCGGACCAGTACTTC.

In this sample, this clonotype turned up a few times. This chain links TRBV11-2 with TRBJ2-7; no clear D. The germline V and J ends were trimmed by 1 base and 6 bases, with 4 bases remaining between them. The CDR3 contains 11 residues. The germline gives CDR1 SGHAT, CDR2 FQNNGV. CDR3 region: CASSLGSEQYF. The CDR3 DNA sequence: TGTGCCAGCAGCTTAGGGAGCGAGCAGTACTTC.

The chain is built from TRBV19 and TRBJ2-1; D might be TRBD2 (5 bases). The CDR3 is made up of 14 amino acids. Per germline, CDR1 LNHDA and CDR2 SQIVND (reference sequence). The germline V and J ends were trimmed by 5 bases and 9 bases, with 17 bases remaining between them. CDR3: CASSLGVNYGEQFF. For the CDR3, the DNA is TGTGCCAGTAGTCTCGGGGTAAATTACGGTGAGCAGTTCTTC.

The genes are TRBV12-3 or TRBV12-4 and TRBJ2-7, with no clear D. This CDR3 spans 13 amino acids. Trimming pared 8 bases from V and 2 bases from J, leaving 13 bases between. The CDR3 spells CASSSGPAYEQYF. In DNA, the CDR3 is TGTGCCAGCTCGTCGGGCCCGGCCTACGAGCAGTACTTC.

This clonotype was counted a few times. The chain has TRBV19 and TRBJ2-7, with 8 bases fitting TRBD1. The V and J ends lost 6 bases and 4 bases, in that order; junction bases with no gene match: 8. The CDR3 runs to 14 residues. Germline assignment: CDR1 LNHDA and CDR2 SQIVND (reference sequence). The CDR3 is CASRGDRPGYEQYV. The CDR3 region has the DNA TGTGCCAGTAGGGGGGACAGGCCAGGATACGAGCAGTACGTC.

The genes are TRBV12-5 and TRBJ2-5; a possible D gene is TRBD2 (5 bases). V dropped 2 bases and J dropped 2 bases, with 15 bases sitting between them. Looked up from germline, CDR1 is LGHNT and CDR2 is FRNRAP. The CDR3 runs to 16 residues. CDR3 DNA: TGTGCTAGTGGTTTGCCCGGTCGGCCGGGGCAAGAGACCCAGTACTTC. Translating gives CASGLPGRPGQETQYF.

This clonotype has only a few counts. This rearrangement joins TRBV6-1 to TRBJ2-5, with 11 bases fitting TRBD2. J lost 2 bases, V lost 4 bases, and 3 bases had no gene match. CDR3 length: 15 amino acids. Looked up from germline, CDR1 is MNHNS and CDR2 is SASEGT. The CDR3 region has the DNA TGTGCCAGCAGTGTGTTAGCGGGGGGGCAAGAGACCCAGTACTTC. Its protein is CASSVLAGGQETQYF.

This chain connects TRBV29-1 to TRBJ2-5, with 14 bases fitting TRBD2. This CDR3 has 14 residues. Looked up from germline, CDR1 is SQVTM and CDR2 is ANQGSEA. The junction had 5 bases not matched to a gene; V was cut back by 6 bases and J by 5 bases. The CDR3 here is CSVGLAGAGETQYF. CDR3 in DNA: TGCAGCGTGGGACTAGCGGGGGCCGGGGAGACCCAGTACTTC. The full variable domain, rest sourced from reference TRBV29-1 and TRBJ2-5, is SAVISQKPSRDICQRGTSLTIQCQVDSQVTMMFWYRQQPGQSLTLIATANQGSEATYESGFVIDKFPISRPNLTFSTLTVSNMSPEDSSIYLCSVGLAGAGETQYFGPGTRLLVL.

The genes are TRBV29-1 and TRBJ1-2, with 9 bases lining up with TRBD1. This CDR3 is built from 12 residues. Germline CDR1 is SQVTM and CDR2 is ANQGSEA. Unmatched junction bases numbered 4, after V lost 7 bases and J lost 4 bases. The CDR3, as DNA: TGCAGCGCGGGACAGGGTTCCTATGGCTACACCTTC. Translating gives CSAGQGSYGYTF.

This clonotype was counted a few times. The chain couples TRBV6-4 to TRBJ2-3, with TRBD1 matching over 9 bases. The length of the CDR3 is 18 residues. Losses at the gene ends were 3 bases for V and 4 bases for J; bases not matched to a gene: 14. From germline, CDR1 is MRHNA and CDR2 SNTAGT. This CDR3 reads CASSERGVTGGEADTQYF. The DNA for the CDR3 is TGTGCCAGCAGTGAACGGGGGGTTACAGGGGGCGAAGCAGATACGCAGTATTTT.

The gene calls are TRBV12-3 or TRBV12-4 and TRBJ2-1; 7 bases map to TRBD1. The CDR3 is 13 amino acids. Trimming at V came to 6 bases and at J to 9 bases, leaving 8 bases not matched to a gene. The CDR3 protein is CASSPSTGREQFF. As DNA, the CDR3 is TGTGCCAGCAGCCCTTCGACAGGGCGTGAGCAGTTCTTC.

The V gene is TRBV29-1, the J gene TRBJ1-1, with D maybe TRBD1 (5 bases). Trimming took 0 bases from V and 7 from J, leaving 15 bases between them. CDR3 length: 14 residues. Germline values: CDR1 SQVTM, CDR2 ANQGSEA. CDR3 protein: CSVEEQEGSVEAFF. In nucleotides, the CDR3 is TGCAGCGTTGAAGAACAGGAGGGCTCGGTTGAAGCTTTCTTT.

This chain connects TRBV6-5 to TRBJ1-1, with D possibly matching TRBD1 (6 bases). Germline CDR1 reads MNHEY; CDR2 reads SVGAGI. The CDR3 runs 15 residues. V was shortened by 5 bases and J by 1 base, with 14 bases between the two germline ends. CDR3 nucleotide sequence: TGTGCCAGCAGTCCCGCCCGGACAGCGAACACTGAAGCTTTCTTT. It is translated as CASSPARTANTEAFF.

This clonotype has just a few counts. The chain combines TRBV9 with TRBJ2-2; D remains unclear. The germline gives CDR1 SGDLS, CDR2 YYNGEE. The length of the CDR3 is 13 residues. Trimming shortened V by 0 bases and J by 4 bases, and 4 bases separated the two germline ends. The CDR3 DNA reads TGTGCCAGCAGCGTAGAGAGCACCGGGGAGCTGTTTTTT. As protein: CASSVESTGELFF.

The chain carries TRBV9 and TRBJ1-1; D might be TRBD1 (5 bases). Germline values: CDR1 SGDLS, CDR2 YYNGEE. Between the trimmed V and J ends, which lost 5 bases and 6 bases, there was a span of 14 bases. CDR3 length: 13 amino acids. CDR3 residues: CASRMGPYPEAFF. CDR3 nucleotide sequence: TGTGCCAGCAGGATGGGACCATACCCTGAAGCTTTCTTT. Complete variable domain (other parts from reference TRBV9 and TRBJ1-1): DSGVTQTPKHLITATGQRVTLRCSPRSGDLSVYWYQQSLDQGLQFLIQYYNGEERAKGNILERFSAQQFPDLHSELNLSSLELGDSALYFCASRMGPYPEAFFGQGTRLTVV.

The CDR3 nucleotides are TGTGCCTGGAGTCATAGCGGGGGGCCATATAGTGAGCAGTTCTTC. This gives the protein CAWSHSGGPYSEQFF. The chain employs TRBV30 and TRBJ2-1; 10 bases fit TRBD2. From germline, CDR1 is GTSNPN and CDR2 SVGIG (reference sequence). Losses at the gene ends were 2 bases for V and 9 bases for J; bases not matched to a gene: 10. The CDR3 consists of 15 residues.

This rearrangement joins TRBV7-2 to TRBJ2-7; either TRBD1 or TRBD2 may supply D (5 bases each). CDR1 is SGHTA and CDR2 is FQGNSA in the germline V gene. V lost 7 bases and J lost 6, with 13 bases in between. This CDR3 is built from 12 residues. The CDR3 bases are TGTGCCAGCAACCTAGGGGCGGGCGAGCAGTACGTC. Translating it yields CASNLGAGEQYV.

V usage is TRBV5-1 and J usage is TRBJ2-5; 7 positions agree with TRBD1. The CDR3 has 15 amino acids. Germline trimming cut 7 bases from V and 2 bases from J; bases unmatched to any gene: 11. In germline, CDR1 is SGHRS, CDR2 YFSETQ. CDR3 bases: TGCGCCAGCGGCCAACGACAGGGAGTACAAGAGACCCAGTACTTC. Its protein product is CASGQRQGVQETQYF.

This clonotype was observed a handful of times. The rearrangement uses TRBV7-9 and TRBJ2-2; tentatively, D is TRBD2 (5 bases). V was trimmed by 5 bases and J by 3 bases, leaving 13 bases between them. The CDR3 length is 15 residues. The V gene's germline CDR1 is SEHNR and CDR2 FQNEAQ (reference sequence). DNA for the CDR3: TGTGCCAGCAGCCCCATCCGGGATCACACCGGGGAGCTGTTTTTT. This encodes CASSPIRDHTGELFF.